What follows are 29 T cell receptor beta chains derived from one specimen sequenced in a study of shared clonotypes between healthy human individuals. Data came from immunoSEQ multiplex PCR; TCRdb stores just in-frame clones and leaves some out. The sample has hundreds of thousands of clones, roughly 80% seen once; the top ten hold around 13%. The sample comprised PBMCs. The receptors shown here come from a woman aged 40 to 50 in good health. Some clones in this sample may be carry-over from other donors' samples.

The rearrangement links TRBV10-3 to TRBJ1-2; 9 bases map to TRBD1. In germline, CDR1 is ENHRY, CDR2 SYGVKD. The ends lost 3 bases at V and 7 bases at J; junction bases unmatched: 6. The length of the CDR3 is 14 residues. The DNA of the CDR3 is TGTGCCATCAGTGATTTACAGGGGGCGAGTGGCTACACCTTC. This gives the protein CAISDLQGASGYTF.

This clone was seen only a few times. V usage is TRBV2 and J usage is TRBJ1-1; TRBD1 matches at 8 bases. V was pared by 3 bases and J by 1 base, with 16 bases of the junction left unmatched. The CDR3 has 19 amino acids. Germline CDR1 SNHLY, CDR2 FYNNEI. The CDR3: CASSDPEDRADVRNTEAFF. As DNA, the CDR3 is TGTGCCAGCAGTGATCCCGAGGACAGGGCGGATGTGCGGAACACTGAAGCTTTCTTT.

Here the CDR3 reads CAWSEGITLITF. CDR3 nucleotide sequence: TGTGCCTGGAGTGAAGGTATCACGTTGATTACCTTC. The genes are TRBV30 and TRBJ1-2; D is unresolved. CDR1 and CDR2 from the germline V gene are GTSNPN and SVGIG (reference sequence). CDR3 length equals 12 residues. Trimming removed 1 base at V and 14 bases at J, with 17 bases between.

This sequence joins TRBV6-5 and TRBJ2-7, with D possibly TRBD1 on 6 matching bases. Trimming stripped 7 bases from V and 2 bases from J, with 15 bases between. CDR1 and CDR2 from the germline V gene are MNHEY and SVGAGI. The CDR3 runs to 14 residues. CDR3 region: CASMDSSTPYEQYF. The CDR3 DNA sequence: TGTGCCAGCATGGACAGTTCAACTCCCTACGAGCAGTACTTC.

This clone was seen a single time. The rearrangement joins TRBV11-2 to TRBJ2-2, with D maybe TRBD1 (5 bases). V was shortened by 5 bases and J by 3 bases, with 10 bases between the two germline ends. Germline V gene lookup returns CDR1 SGHAT and CDR2 FQNNGV. The CDR3 contains 14 residues. In DNA form, the CDR3 reads TGTGCCAGCAGCAAGGGGTCCGACACCGGGGAGCTGTTTTTT. Residues: CASSKGSDTGELFF.

In this sample, this clone turned up once. The J gene is TRBJ1-4, the V gene TRBV7-9; D remains ambiguous. The CDR3 loop spans 14 amino acids. CDR1 SEHNR and CDR2 FQNEAQ come from the germline V gene (reference sequence). Deletions cut 1 base from V and 8 bases from J, with 11 bases between. CDR3 sequence (DNA): TGTGCCAGCAGCTTAGAAAGTGTGGAAGAAAAACTGTTTTTT. Protein product: CASSLESVEEKLFF. The full variable domain, rest sourced from reference TRBV7-9 and TRBJ1-4, is DTGVSQNPRHKITKRGQNVTFRCDPISEHNRLYWYRQTLGQGPEFLTYFQNEAQLEKSRLLSDRFSAERPKGSFSTLEIQRTEQGDSAMYLCASSLESVEEKLFFGSGTQLSVL.

The V call is TRBV5-6, the J call TRBJ1-1; 8 bases agree with TRBD1. CDR1 is SGHDT and CDR2 is YYEEEE in the germline V gene. This CDR3 is 14 amino acids long. The trim removed 4 bases at V and 3 bases at J, leaving 5 bases unmatched. Written as DNA, the CDR3 is TGTGCCAGCAGCCGGACAGGGTCATACACTGAAGCTTTCTTT. Translation: CASSRTGSYTEAFF.

Ten or more counts support this clone. Other DNA sequences in the same sample also yield this CDR3. The V call is TRBV6-5, the J call TRBJ2-5, with 7 bases fitting TRBD2. The CDR3 sequence is 13 residues long. V lost 4 bases and J lost 6; bases outside the gene matches: 5. Germline V gene sequence: CDR1 MNHEY, CDR2 SVGAGI. CDR3 sequence: CASSSWGGKTQYF. In DNA form, the CDR3 reads TGTGCCAGCAGTTCCTGGGGGGGAAAGACCCAGTACTTC.

The V and J genes are TRBV7-2 and TRBJ2-3; perhaps TRBD2 as D (5 bases). CDR1 and CDR2 from the germline V gene are SGHTA and FQGNSA. V lost 3 bases and J 3 bases, leaving 10 bases between the germline ends. This CDR3 comprises 14 residues. In DNA form, the CDR3 reads TGTGCCAGCAGCTTCGGCGGGCGGACAGATACGCAGTATTTT. Translated: CASSFGGRTDTQYF.

Regarding this clone: A far larger clone lies a single base away; this is likely a read error. The sample has other DNA sequences that encode this CDR3 too. CDR3 loop: CASSLGTGLGDTQYF. CDR3 sequence (DNA): TGTGCCAGCAGTTTAGGAACGGGCCTGGGAGATACGCAGTATTTT. This sequence joins TRBV27 and TRBJ2-3; D is uncertain. CDR1 and CDR2 (germline): MNHEY, SMNVEV (reference sequence). Trimming left V 2 bases short and J 5 bases short, with 14 bases between. This CDR3 comprises 15 residues.

There are a few counts of this clone. This chain joins TRBV29-1 and TRBJ2-3; D might be TRBD2 (6 bases). Germline CDR1 and CDR2: SQVTM and ANQGSEA. CDR3 length equals 14 residues. The V gene lost 6 bases and the J gene lost 5 bases, with 18 bases spanning the gap. The CDR3 region has the DNA TGCAGCGTCGAGGGTGGGGGACTGGGAGATACGCAGTATTTT. Translating gives CSVEGGGLGDTQYF.

The table lists this clone with a few counts. The chain couples TRBV7-3 to TRBJ1-1; D may be TRBD1 (5 bases). Looked up from germline, CDR1 is SGHTA and CDR2 is FQGTGA. Trimming cost V 5 bases and J 1 base, with 8 bases left between them. The CDR3 is 13 residues long. The CDR3 spells CASSRGTNTEAFF. CDR3 DNA: TGTGCCAGCAGCCGAGGGACGAACACTGAAGCTTTCTTT.

The chain joins TRBV5-5 to TRBJ2-7, with no clear D. Looked up from germline, CDR1 is SGHKS and CDR2 is YYEKEE (reference sequence). CDR3 length equals 14 residues. Trimming removed 3 bases at V and 2 bases at J, with 12 bases between. DNA of the CDR3: TGTGCCAGCAGCTCCCAACGTGGAGCCTACGAGCAGTACTTC. Protein: CASSSQRGAYEQYF.

The V call is TRBV28, the J call TRBJ1-1, with no clear D. V was trimmed by 2 bases and J by 7 bases, leaving 5 bases between them. Germline CDR1 is MDHEN and CDR2 is SYDVKM. This CDR3 comprises 11 residues. CDR3 protein: CASSLMLEAFF. CDR3 DNA sequence: TGTGCCAGCAGTTTAATGCTTGAAGCTTTCTTT.

Only a few counts were recorded for this clone. This rearrangement joins TRBV5-4 to TRBJ2-7, with D possibly matching TRBD1 (6 bases). Between the trimmed V and J ends, which lost 3 bases and 2 bases, there was a span of 9 bases. CDR3 length equals 13 residues. Germline lookup yields CDR1 SGHNT and CDR2 YYREEE (reference sequence). For the CDR3, the DNA is TGTGCCAGCAGCTGGGGACAAACCTACGAGCAGTACTTC. It is translated as CASSWGQTYEQYF. The whole variable domain, filled in from reference TRBV5-4 and TRBJ2-7, reads ETGVTQSPTHLIKTRGQQVTLRCSSQSGHNTVSWYQQALGQGPQFIFQYYREEENGRGNFPPRFSGLQFPNYSSELNVNALELDDSALYLCASSWGQTYEQYFGPGTRLTVT.

The chain links TRBV2 to TRBJ2-1; 8 bases line up with TRBD1. After removal of 5 bases from V and 5 bases from J, the junction contained 14 bases not matched to a gene. The CDR3 spans 17 residues. CDR1 and CDR2 from the germline V gene are SNHLY and FYNNEI. The CDR3 DNA reads TGTGCCAGCAGTCCCCCCCGCCGGACAGGGAAAGACAATGAGCAGTTCTTC. Its protein is CASSPPRRTGKDNEQFF. Full variable domain (rest looked up from reference TRBV2 and TRBJ2-1): EPEVTQTPSHQVTQMGQEVILRCVPISNHLYFYWYRQILGQKVEFLVSFYNNEISEKSEIFDDQFSVERPDGSNFTLKIRSTKLEDSAMYFCASSPPRRTGKDNEQFFGPGTRLTVL.

The chain recombines TRBV19 with TRBJ2-7; tentatively, D is TRBD1 (6 bases). Trimming removed 5 bases from V and 5 bases from J, with 16 bases in between. CDR1 is LNHDA, CDR2 SQIVND, per germline (reference sequence). CDR3 length equals 14 residues. As DNA, the CDR3 is TGTGCCAGTAGTCCCGCACAGGGCAGCCACGAGCAGTACTTC. Amino acid sequence: CASSPAQGSHEQYF.

The chain has TRBV7-2 and TRBJ2-5, with D possibly being TRBD2 (5 bases). Germline lookup yields CDR1 SGHTA and CDR2 FQGNSA. V lost 5 bases and J lost 5, with 18 bases in between. The CDR3 is made up of 15 amino acids. CDR3 sequence (DNA): TGTGCCAGCAGCCCGTCTTGGTTCGAGGGCGAGACCCAGTACTTC. Protein product: CASSPSWFEGETQYF.

This rearrangement joins TRBV19 to TRBJ2-2; TRBD1 or TRBD2 may be the D gene (7 bases each). There are 17 residues in the CDR3. The ends were cut back, 10 bases at V and 1 base at J, with 22 bases in the middle. Germline CDR1 reads LNHDA; CDR2 reads SQIVND (reference sequence). Here the CDR3 reads CATLGEGARGNTGELFF. CDR3 DNA sequence: TGTGCCACCCTGGGGGAGGGGGCCCGAGGGAACACCGGGGAGCTGTTTTTT. Complete variable domain (other parts from reference TRBV19 and TRBJ2-2): DGGITQSPKYLFRKEGQNVTLSCEQNLNHDAMYWYRQDPGQGLRLIYYSQIVNDFQKGDIAEGYSVSREKKESFPLTVTSAQKNPTAFYLCATLGEGARGNTGELFFGEGSRLTVL.

CDR3 in amino acids: CASSLSVGDRGFNTLAGGYTF. DNA of the CDR3: TGTGCCAGCAGCTTATCAGTCGGGGACAGGGGTTTTAATACGTTGGCCGGTGGCTACACCTTC. The rearrangement links TRBV7-8 to TRBJ1-2, with TRBD1 matching 10 bases. The CDR3 is 21 amino acids. The germline V gene has CDR1 SGHVS and CDR2 FQNEAQ. V trimming: 2 bases; J trimming: 7 bases; junction bases outside the gene matches: 25.

The chain couples TRBV7-8 to TRBJ1-2, with D tentatively TRBD1 (6 bases). Germline CDR1 SGHVS, CDR2 FQNEAQ. The CDR3 has 13 residues. Trimming pared 5 bases from V and 4 bases from J, leaving 11 bases between. The CDR3 bases are TGTGCCAGCAGCCGACAGGATCTCTATGGCTACACCTTC. Its protein is CASSRQDLYGYTF.

The CDR3 bases are TGTGCCATCCGCCGGGACAGGGAAAATGAGCAGTTCTTC. Translation: CAIRRDRENEQFF. This chain joins TRBV28 and TRBJ2-1; 9 nucleotides agree with TRBD1. V lost 10 bases to trimming and J lost 7 bases; unmatched junction nucleotides: 8. The CDR3 is 13 residues long. Germline CDR1 is MDHEN and CDR2 is SYDVKM.

This clone was seen a few times. This sequence may be a read error, since a much larger clone differs from it by one base. The sample has other DNA sequences that encode this CDR3 too. The chain recombines TRBV30 with TRBJ1-1, with D maybe TRBD1 (6 bases). The CDR3 contains 13 residues. Germline lookup yields CDR1 GTSNPN and CDR2 SVGIG (reference sequence). This chain's CDR3 is CAWAVGGATEAFF. The CDR3 DNA sequence: TGTGCCTGGGCCGTCGGGGGGGCCACTGAGGCTTTCTTT.

With regard to this clone: Being one base from a much bigger clone, this may be a read error. This rearrangement joins TRBV5-6 to TRBJ2-5; weak D call: TRBD2 (6 bases). Germline CDR1 and CDR2: SGHDT and YYEEEE. CDR3 length: 14 amino acids. The V gene lost 5 bases and the J gene lost 4 bases, with 15 bases spanning the gap. This chain's CDR3 is CASSRGSIGETQYF. CDR3 nucleotide sequence: TGTGCCAGCAGTCGGGGGAGCATTGGAGAGACCCAGTACTTC.

The chain has TRBV29-1 and TRBJ1-2; D call uncertain. Trimming removed 5 bases from V and 5 bases from J, with 33 bases in between. The CDR3 has 19 residues. Germline values: CDR1 SQVTM, CDR2 ANQGSEA. The CDR3, as DNA: TGCAGCGTTATAATGTTTCCTCCGAATTCAGAAGATGTTCAATATGGCTACACCTTC. This gives the protein CSVIMFPPNSEDVQYGYTF.

This clone was found many times. CDR3 protein: CATSRDTTYEQYF. For the CDR3, the DNA is TGTGCCACCAGCAGGGACACTACCTACGAGCAGTACTTC. The V and J genes are TRBV15 and TRBJ2-7; D perhaps matches TRBD1 (5 bases). This CDR3 has 13 residues. Trimming took off 3 bases at V and 2 bases at J, with 8 bases between the two ends. Per germline, CDR1 LNHNV and CDR2 YYDKDF (reference sequence).

This clone was recorded only once. V gene TRBV6-1 combines with J gene TRBJ2-7; no clear D. Germline CDR1 MNHNS, CDR2 SASEGT. The CDR3 consists of 9 residues. Trimming left V 7 bases short and J 11 bases short, with 9 bases between. CDR3 coding DNA: TGTGCCAGCACGTCAGGAGAGTACTTC. Amino acids: CASTSGEYF.

The rearrangement uses TRBV6-4 and TRBJ2-3, with D possibly TRBD2 on 5 matching bases. This CDR3 has 13 residues. The germline CDR1 and CDR2 sequences are MRHNA and SNTAGT. With 6 bases removed from V and 6 bases from J, the gap between germline ends came to 13 bases. This CDR3 reads CASSAVEADTQYF. CDR3 nucleotides: TGTGCCAGCAGCGCGGTGGAGGCGGATACGCAGTATTTT.

Details on this clone: With a much larger clone just one base away, this may be a read error. The rearrangement uses TRBV7-8 and TRBJ1-1, with 7 bases fitting TRBD1. There are 12 residues in the CDR3. Germline CDR1 is SGHVS and CDR2 is FQNEAQ. V dropped 5 bases and J dropped 6; count of bases not matched to a gene: 3. CDR3: CASSPQGAEAFF. CDR3 sequence (DNA): TGTGCCAGCAGCCCGCAGGGGGCTGAAGCTTTCTTT. The variable domain in full, completed from reference TRBV7-8 and TRBJ1-1, reads GAGVSQSPRYKVAKRGQDVALRCDPISGHVSLFWYQQALGQGPEFLTYFQNEAQLDKSGLPSDRFFAERPEGSVSTLKIQRTQQEDSAVYLCASSPQGAEAFFGQGTRLTVV.